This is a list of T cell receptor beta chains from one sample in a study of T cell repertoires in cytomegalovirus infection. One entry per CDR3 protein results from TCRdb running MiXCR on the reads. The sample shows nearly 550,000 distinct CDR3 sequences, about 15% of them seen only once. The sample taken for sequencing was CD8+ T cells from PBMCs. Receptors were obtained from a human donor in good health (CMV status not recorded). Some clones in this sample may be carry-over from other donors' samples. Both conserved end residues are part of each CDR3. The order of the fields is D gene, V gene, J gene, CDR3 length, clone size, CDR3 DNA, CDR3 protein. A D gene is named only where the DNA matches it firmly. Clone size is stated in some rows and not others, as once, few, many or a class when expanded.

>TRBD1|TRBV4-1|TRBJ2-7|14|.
TGCGCCAGCAGCCAGGGACAGGCCTCCTACGAGCAGTACTTC
CASSQGQASYEQYF
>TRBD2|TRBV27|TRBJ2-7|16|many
TGTGCCAGCAGTTTCTCGGCGGGAGAGGCCTCCTACGAGCAGTACTTC
CASSFSAGEASYEQYF
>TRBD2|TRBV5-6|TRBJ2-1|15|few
TGTGCCAGCAGCTTGGCGCTAGCGGGGCCCAATGAGCAGTTCTTC
CASSLALAGPNEQFF
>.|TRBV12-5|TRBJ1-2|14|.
TGTGCTAGTGGTCCTCGACAGAGCCTCTATGGCTACACCTTC
CASGPRQSLYGYTF
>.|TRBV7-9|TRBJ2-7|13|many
TGTGCCAGCAGCTTAGTAGGGCCCTCGGAGCAGTACTTC
CASSLVGPSEQYF
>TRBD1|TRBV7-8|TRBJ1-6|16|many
TGTGCCAGCAGCTTACCGGGACAGGGGGAGGGTTCACCCCTCCACTTT
CASSLPGQGEGSPLHF
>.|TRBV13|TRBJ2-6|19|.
TGTGCCAGCAGCTCCTTGGGGGGGGCCCGATACTCTGGGGCCAACGTCCTGACTTTC
CASSSLGGARYSGANVLTF
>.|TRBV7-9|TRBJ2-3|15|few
TGTGCCAGCACCACAGGGACCGGAAACACAGATACGCAGTATTTT
CASTTGTGNTDTQYF
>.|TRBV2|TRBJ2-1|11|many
TGTGCCAGCAGGGGAGGTAATGAGCAGTTCTTC
CASRGGNEQFF
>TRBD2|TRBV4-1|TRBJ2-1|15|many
TGCGCCAGCCGCCGGGGCGGGGGGGCTGACAATGAGCAGTTCTTC
CASRRGGGADNEQFF
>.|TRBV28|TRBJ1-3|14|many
TGTGCCAGCAGTTTTCAGGGTTTTGGAAACACCATATATTTT
CASSFQGFGNTIYF
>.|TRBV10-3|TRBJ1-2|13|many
TGTGCCATCAGCCCCGCCGGGAATTATGGCTACACCTTC
CAISPAGNYGYTF
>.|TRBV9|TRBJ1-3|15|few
TGTGCCAGCAGCGCTGGACAGAGCTCTGGAAACACCATATATTTT
CASSAGQSSGNTIYF
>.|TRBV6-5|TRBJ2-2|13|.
TGTGCCAGCAGTTACTCGGTGGAGGGCTTACTGTTTTTT
CASSYSVEGLLFF
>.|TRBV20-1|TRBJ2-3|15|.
TGCAGTGCTACAGGACCGGGACCCTTTTTAAATACGCAGTATTTT
CSATGPGPFLNTQYF
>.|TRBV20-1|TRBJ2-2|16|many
TGCAGTGCTAGAGATTTGGGACACAAGAACACCGGGGAGCTGTTTTTT
CSARDLGHKNTGELFF
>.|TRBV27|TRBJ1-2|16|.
TGTGCCAGCAGTTTATCGGGGGGGGCGCGGGACTATGGCTACACCTTC
CASSLSGGARDYGYTF
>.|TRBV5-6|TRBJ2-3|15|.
TGTGCCAGCAGCTTAGGAGGCGCTCGTATAGATACGCAGTATTTT
CASSLGGARIDTQYF
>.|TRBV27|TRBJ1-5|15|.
TGTGCCAGCAGTTTAACAGGGTTGGGCAATCAGCCCCAGCATTTT
CASSLTGLGNQPQHF
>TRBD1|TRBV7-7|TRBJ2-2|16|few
TGTGCCAGCAGCTTAAATTACAGGGGGCGTACCGGGGAGCTGTTTTTT
CASSLNYRGRTGELFF